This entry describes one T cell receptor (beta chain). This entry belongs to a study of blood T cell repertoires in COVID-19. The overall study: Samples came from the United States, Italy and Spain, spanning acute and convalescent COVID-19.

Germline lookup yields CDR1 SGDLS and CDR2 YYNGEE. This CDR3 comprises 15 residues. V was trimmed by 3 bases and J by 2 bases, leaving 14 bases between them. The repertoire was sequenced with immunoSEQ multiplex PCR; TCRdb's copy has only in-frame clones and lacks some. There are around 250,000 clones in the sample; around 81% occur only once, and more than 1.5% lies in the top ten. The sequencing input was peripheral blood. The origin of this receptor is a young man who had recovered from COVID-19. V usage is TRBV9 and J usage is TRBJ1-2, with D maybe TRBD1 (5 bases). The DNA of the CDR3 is TGTGCCAGCAGCGCCGCACGAGACAGCAACTATGGCTACACCTTC. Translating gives CASSAARDSNYGYTF.